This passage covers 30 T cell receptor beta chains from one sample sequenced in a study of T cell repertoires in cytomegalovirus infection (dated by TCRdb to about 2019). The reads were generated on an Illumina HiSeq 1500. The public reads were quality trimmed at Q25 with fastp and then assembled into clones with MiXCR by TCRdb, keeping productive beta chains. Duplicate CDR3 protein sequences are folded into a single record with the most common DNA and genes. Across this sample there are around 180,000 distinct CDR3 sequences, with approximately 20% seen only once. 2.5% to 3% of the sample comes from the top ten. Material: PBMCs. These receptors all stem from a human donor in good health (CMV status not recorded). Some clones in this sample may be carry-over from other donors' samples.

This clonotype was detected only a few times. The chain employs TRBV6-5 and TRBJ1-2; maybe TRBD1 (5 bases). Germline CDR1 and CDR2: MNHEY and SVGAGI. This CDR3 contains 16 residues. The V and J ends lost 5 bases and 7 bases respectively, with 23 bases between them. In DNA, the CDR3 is TGTGCCAGCAGTCGGGACGGACCCGACCCCAGAGGTGGCTACACCTTC. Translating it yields CASSRDGPDPRGGYTF.

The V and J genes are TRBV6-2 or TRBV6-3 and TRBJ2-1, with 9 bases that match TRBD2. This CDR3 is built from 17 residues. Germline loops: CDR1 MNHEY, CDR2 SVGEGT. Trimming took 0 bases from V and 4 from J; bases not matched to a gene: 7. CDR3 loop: CASSYSNSGRGYNEQFF. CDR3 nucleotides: TGTGCCAGCAGTTACTCAAATAGCGGGAGAGGGTACAATGAGCAGTTCTTC.

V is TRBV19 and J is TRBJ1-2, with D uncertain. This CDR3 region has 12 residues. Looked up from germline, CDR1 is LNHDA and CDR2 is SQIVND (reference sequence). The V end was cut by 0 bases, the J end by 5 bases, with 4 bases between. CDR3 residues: CASSIDRYGYTF. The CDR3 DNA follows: TGTGCCAGTAGTATAGATCGGTATGGCTACACCTTC.

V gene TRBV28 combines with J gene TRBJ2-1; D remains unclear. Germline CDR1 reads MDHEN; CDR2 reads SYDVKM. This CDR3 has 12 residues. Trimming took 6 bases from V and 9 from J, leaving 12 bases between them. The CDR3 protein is CASSPLISEQFF. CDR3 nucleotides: TGTGCCAGCAGCCCCCTTATTTCTGAGCAGTTCTTC.

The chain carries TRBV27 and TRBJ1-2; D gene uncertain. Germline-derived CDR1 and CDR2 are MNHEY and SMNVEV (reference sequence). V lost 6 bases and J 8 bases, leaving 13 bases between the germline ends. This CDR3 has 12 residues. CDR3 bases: TGTGCCAGCAGGACCTTGTCGGAGGGCTACACCTTC. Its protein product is CASRTLSEGYTF.

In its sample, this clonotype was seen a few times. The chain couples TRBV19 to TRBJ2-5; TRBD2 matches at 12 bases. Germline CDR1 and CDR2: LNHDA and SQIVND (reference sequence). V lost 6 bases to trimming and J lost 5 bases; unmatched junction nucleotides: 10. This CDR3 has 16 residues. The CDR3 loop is CASSPTSGSPFETQYF. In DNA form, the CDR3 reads TGTGCCAGTAGCCCGACTAGCGGGAGCCCTTTTGAGACCCAGTACTTC.

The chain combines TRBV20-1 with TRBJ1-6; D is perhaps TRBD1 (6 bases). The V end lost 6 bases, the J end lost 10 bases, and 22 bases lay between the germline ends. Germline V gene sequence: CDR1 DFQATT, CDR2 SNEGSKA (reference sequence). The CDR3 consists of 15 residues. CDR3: CSATDQGSVGSPLHF. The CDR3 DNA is TGCAGTGCGACCGACCAGGGGTCGGTAGGGTCACCCCTCCACTTT.

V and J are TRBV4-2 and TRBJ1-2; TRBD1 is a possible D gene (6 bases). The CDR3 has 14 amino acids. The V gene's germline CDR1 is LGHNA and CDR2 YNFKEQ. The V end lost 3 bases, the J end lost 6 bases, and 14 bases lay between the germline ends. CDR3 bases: TGTGCCAGCAGCCAGGAAGGGGGGAGGGATGGCTACACCTTC. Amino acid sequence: CASSQEGGRDGYTF.

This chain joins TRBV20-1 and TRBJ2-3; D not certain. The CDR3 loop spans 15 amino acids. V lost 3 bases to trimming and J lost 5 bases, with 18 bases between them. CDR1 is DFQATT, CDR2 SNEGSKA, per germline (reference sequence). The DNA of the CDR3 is TGCAGTGCTAGCTACACCCACCAAACGGGAGATACGCAGTATTTT. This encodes CSASYTHQTGDTQYF.

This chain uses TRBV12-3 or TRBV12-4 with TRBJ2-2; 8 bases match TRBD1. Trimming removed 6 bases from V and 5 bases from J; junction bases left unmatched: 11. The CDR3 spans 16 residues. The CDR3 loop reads CASRPTGQGRTGELFF. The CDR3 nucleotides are TGTGCCAGCAGACCAACAGGACAGGGACGGACCGGGGAGCTGTTTTTT.

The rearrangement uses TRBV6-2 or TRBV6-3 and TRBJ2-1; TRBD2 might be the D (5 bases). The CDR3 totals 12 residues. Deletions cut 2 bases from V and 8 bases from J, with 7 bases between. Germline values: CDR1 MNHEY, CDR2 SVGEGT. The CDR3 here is CASSYPDYEQFF. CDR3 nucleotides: TGTGCCAGCAGTTACCCGGACTATGAGCAGTTCTTC.

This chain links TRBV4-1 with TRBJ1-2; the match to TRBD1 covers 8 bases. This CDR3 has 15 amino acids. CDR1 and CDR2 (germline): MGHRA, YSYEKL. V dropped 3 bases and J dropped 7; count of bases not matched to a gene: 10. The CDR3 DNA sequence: TGCGCCAGCAGCCAGGAAAACACAGGGGGGCGTGGCTACACCTTC. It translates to CASSQENTGGRGYTF.

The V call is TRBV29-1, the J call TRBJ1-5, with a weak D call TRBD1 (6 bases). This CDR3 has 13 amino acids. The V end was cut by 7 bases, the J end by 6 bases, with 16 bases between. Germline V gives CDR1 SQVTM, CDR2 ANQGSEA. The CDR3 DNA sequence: TGCAGCGCGTTACAGGGTCAGGGTCAGCCCCAGCATTTT. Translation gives CSALQGQGQPQHF.

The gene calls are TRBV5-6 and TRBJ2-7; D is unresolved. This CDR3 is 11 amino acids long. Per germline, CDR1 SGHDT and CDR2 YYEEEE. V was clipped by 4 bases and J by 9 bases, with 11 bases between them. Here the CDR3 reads CASSDRSVQYF. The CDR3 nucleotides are TGTGCCAGCAGCGATAGAAGTGTGCAGTACTTC.

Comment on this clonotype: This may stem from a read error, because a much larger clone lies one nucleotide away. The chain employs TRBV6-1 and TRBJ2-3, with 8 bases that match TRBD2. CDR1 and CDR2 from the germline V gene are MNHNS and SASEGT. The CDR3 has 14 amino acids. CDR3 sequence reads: CARSIRGGPDTQYF. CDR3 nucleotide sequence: TGTGCCCGCAGTATTCGGGGGGGCCCAGATACGCAGTATTTT.

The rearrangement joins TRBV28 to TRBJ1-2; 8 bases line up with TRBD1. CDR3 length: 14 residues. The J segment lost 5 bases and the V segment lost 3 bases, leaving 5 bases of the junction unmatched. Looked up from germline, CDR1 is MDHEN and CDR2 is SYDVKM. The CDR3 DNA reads TGTGCCAGCAGTTTGAACAGGGGGTTTTATGGCTACACCTTC. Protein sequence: CASSLNRGFYGYTF.

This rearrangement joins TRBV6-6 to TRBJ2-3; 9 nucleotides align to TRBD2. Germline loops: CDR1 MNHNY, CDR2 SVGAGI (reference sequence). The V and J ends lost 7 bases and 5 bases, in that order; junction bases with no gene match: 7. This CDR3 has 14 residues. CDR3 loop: CASTLAGVKDTQYF. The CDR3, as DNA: TGTGCCAGCACCTTAGCGGGAGTAAAAGATACGCAGTATTTT.

CDR3 in DNA: TGTGCCAGCAGCCCTAGCGGGAGAGGCATAGGGACCCAGTACTTC. Translating it yields CASSPSGRGIGTQYF. The chain has TRBV12-3 or TRBV12-4 and TRBJ2-5; the match to TRBD2 covers 10 bases. The CDR3 runs to 15 residues. Trimming took 6 bases from V and 7 from J; bases not matched to a gene: 11.

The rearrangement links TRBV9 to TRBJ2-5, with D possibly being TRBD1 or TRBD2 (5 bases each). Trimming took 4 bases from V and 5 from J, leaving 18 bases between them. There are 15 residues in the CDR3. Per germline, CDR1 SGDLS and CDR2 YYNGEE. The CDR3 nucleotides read TGTGCCAGCAGCCAGACCTCGGGGCTCGTGGAGACCCAGTACTTC. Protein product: CASSQTSGLVETQYF.

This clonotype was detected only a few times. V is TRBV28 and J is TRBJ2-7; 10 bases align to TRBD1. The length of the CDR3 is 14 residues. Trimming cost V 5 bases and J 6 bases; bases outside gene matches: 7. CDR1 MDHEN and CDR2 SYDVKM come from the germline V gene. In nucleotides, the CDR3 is TGTGCCAGCAGTACAAAAGACAGGGGGCTCGAGCAGTACTTC. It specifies CASSTKDRGLEQYF.

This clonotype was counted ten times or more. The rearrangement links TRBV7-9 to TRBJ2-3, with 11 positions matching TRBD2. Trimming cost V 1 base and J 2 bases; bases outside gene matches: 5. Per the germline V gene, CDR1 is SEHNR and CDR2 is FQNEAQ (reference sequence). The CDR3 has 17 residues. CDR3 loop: CASSLEVLAGATDTQYF. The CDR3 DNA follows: TGTGCCAGCAGCTTAGAAGTACTAGCGGGGGCCACAGATACGCAGTATTTT.

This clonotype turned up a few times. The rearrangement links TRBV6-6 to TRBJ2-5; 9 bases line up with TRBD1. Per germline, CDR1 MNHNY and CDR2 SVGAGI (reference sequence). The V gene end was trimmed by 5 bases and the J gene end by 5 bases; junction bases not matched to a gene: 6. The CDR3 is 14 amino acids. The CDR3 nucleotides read TGTGCCAGCAGTCCGGGGACAGGGCATGAGACCCAGTACTTC. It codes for CASSPGTGHETQYF.

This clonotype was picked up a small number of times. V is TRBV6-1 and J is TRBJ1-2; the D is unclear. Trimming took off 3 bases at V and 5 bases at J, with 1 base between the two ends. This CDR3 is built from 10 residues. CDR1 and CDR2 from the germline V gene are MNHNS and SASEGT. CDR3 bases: TGTGCCAGCAGTGATTATGGCTACACCTTC. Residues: CASSDYGYTF.

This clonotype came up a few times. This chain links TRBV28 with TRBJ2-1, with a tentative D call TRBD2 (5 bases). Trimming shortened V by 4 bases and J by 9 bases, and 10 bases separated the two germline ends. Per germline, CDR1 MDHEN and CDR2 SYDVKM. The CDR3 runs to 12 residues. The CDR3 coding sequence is TGTGCCAGCAGTTACCTGAGCGGTGAGCAGTTCTTC. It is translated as CASSYLSGEQFF. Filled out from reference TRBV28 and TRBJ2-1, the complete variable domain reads DVKVTQSSRYLVKRTGEKVFLECVQDMDHENMFWYRQDPGLGLRLIYFSYDVKMKEKGDIPEGYSVSREKKERFSLILESASTNQTSMYLCASSYLSGEQFFGPGTRLTVL.

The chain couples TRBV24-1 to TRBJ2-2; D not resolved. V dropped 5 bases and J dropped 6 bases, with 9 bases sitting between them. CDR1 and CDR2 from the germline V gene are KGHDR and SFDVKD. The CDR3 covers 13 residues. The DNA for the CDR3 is TGTGCCACCAGTGGACGGTCGTCCGGGGAGCTGTTTTTT. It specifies CATSGRSSGELFF.

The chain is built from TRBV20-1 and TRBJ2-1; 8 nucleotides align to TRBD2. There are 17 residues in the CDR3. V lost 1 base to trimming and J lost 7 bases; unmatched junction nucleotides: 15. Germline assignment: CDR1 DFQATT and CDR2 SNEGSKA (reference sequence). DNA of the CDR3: TGCAGTGCTAGAGTCGCCACCGGGCGGGAGGACCCTAATGAGCAGTTCTTC. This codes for CSARVATGREDPNEQFF.

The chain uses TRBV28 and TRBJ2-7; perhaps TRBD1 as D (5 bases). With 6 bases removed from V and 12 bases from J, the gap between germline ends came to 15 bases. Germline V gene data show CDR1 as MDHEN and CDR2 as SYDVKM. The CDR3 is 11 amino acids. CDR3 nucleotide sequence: TGTGCCAGCAGCATTGCAGGGTTGCGGTACTTC. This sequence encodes CASSIAGLRYF.

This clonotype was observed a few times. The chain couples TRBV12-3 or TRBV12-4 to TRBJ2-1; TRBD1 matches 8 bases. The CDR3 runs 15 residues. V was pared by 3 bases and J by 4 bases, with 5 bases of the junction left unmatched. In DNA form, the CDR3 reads TGTGCCAGCAGTTTCCAGGGGGCTAAGTACAATGAGCAGTTCTTC. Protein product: CASSFQGAKYNEQFF.

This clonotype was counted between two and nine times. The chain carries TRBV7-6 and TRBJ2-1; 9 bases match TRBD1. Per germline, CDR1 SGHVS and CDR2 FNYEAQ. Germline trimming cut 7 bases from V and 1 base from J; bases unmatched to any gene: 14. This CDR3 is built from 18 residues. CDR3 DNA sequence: TGTGCCAGCAATCCGGACAGGGGAGGAGAAAAGTCCTACAATGAGCAGTTCTTC. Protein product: CASNPDRGGEKSYNEQFF.

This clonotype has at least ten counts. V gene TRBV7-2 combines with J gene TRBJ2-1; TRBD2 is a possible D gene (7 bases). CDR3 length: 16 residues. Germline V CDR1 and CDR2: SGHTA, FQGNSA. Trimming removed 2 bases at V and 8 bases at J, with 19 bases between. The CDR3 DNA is TGTGCCAGCAGCTTACTCAAGGGGGGGGCCTGGGATGAGCAGTTCTTC. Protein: CASSLLKGGAWDEQFF.